This T cell receptor (beta chain) was captured by sequencing in a study of T cell changes during pregnancy in multiple sclerosis. Sequenced by immunoSEQ multiplex PCR; TCRdb stores in-frame clones only, minus some. Altogether 40,000 to 45,000 clones are present, around 93% being singletons, with the ten largest covering 0.73%. The germline V gene encodes CDR1 LGHNA and CDR2 YNFKEQ. Trimming took 1 base from V and 5 from J, leaving 11 bases between them. This CDR3 region has 14 residues. The origin of this receptor is a female donor with multiple sclerosis, enrolled in a pregnancy study. This chain uses TRBV4-2 with TRBJ1-1; tentatively, D is TRBD1 (5 bases). Here the sequenced sample was CD4+ T cells from peripheral blood mononuclear cells, taken before pregnancy. The CDR3, as DNA: TGTGCCAGCAGCCAAGGGGGCAGTAGGACTGAAGCTTTCTTT. This codes for CASSQGGSRTEAFF.